The T cell receptor beta chain described here comes from a study of T cell responses to AZD1222 COVID-19 vaccine. Sequencing used immunoSEQ multiplex PCR; TCRdb keeps in-frame clones, though not all of them. The sample yields around 180,000 clones, approximately 87% seen once. Whole-study findings and limits: Reportedly, nearly half the spike-specific TCRs target unmutated variant regions. Two doses of AZD1222 preceded a rise in Spike-specific TCR breadth and depth. The study sampled repertoires only after the peak T cell response. Vaccine-associated CD4 TCRs spanned spike, dominant at 160-218 and 743-854.

A note on this clone: Its matching antigen is unknown.

Germline loops: CDR1 MNHEY, CDR2 SVGAGI. V lost 6 bases and J 4 bases, leaving 9 bases between the germline ends. The CDR3 runs 12 residues. The sample here was peripheral blood, taken on day 0 of MenACWY control vaccination. This TCR came from an adult in good health. J is TRBJ1-2 and V is TRBV6-5; D gene ambiguous. DNA of the CDR3: TGTGCCAGCAGGTTCAAGGGCTATGGCTACACCTTC. Amino acid sequence: CASRFKGYGYTF.